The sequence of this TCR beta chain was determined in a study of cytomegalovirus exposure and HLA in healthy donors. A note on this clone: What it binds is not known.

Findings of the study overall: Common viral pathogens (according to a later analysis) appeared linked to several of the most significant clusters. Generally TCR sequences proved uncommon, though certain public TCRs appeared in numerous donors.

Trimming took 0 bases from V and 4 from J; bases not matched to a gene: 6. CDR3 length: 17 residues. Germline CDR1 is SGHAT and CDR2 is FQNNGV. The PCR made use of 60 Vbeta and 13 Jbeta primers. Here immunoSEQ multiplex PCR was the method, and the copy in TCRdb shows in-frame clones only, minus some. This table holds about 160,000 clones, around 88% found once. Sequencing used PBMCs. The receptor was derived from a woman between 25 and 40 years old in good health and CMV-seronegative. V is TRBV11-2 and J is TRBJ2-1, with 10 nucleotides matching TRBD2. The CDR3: CASSLDLRSGGYNEQFF. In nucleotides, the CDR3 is TGTGCCAGCAGCTTAGATCTGCGTAGCGGGGGGTACAATGAGCAGTTCTTC. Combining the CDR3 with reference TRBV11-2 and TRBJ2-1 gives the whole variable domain EAGVAQSPRYKIIEKRQSVAFWCNPISGHATLYWYQQILGQGPKLLIQFQNNGVVDDSQLPKDRFSAERLKGVDSTLKIQPAKLEDSAVYLCASSLDLRSGGYNEQFFGPGTRLTVL.